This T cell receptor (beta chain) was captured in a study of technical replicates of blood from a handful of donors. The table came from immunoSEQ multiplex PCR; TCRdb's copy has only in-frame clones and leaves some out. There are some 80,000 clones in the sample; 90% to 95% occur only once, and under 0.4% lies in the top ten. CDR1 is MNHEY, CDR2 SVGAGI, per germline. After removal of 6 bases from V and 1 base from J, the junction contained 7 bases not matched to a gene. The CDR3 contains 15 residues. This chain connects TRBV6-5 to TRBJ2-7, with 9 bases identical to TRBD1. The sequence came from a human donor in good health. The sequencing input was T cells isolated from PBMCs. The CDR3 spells CASREGQGGSYEQYF. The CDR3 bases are TGTGCCAGCAGGGAGGGACAGGGAGGTTCCTACGAGCAGTACTTC.